This T cell receptor (beta chain) originates from a study of early T cells in non-severe SARS-CoV-2 infection. Study-level background: Sequencing was performed on bulk RNA from unsorted whole blood, leaving chains unpaired. Study-level findings and limits: VDJdb-based annotation leaned toward anti-spike CD8 responses and missed private and CD4 specificities.

This clonotype occurred once. Its target is not known. The CDR3 runs to 14 residues. The V end was cut by 7 bases, the J end by 6 bases, with 16 bases between. Attached unique molecular identifiers marked individual cDNA molecules. TCRdb re-called the 5' RACE reads with MiXCR, one entry per CDR3 protein. The sample lists about 48,000 distinct CDR3 sequences, roughly 5.3% seen once, with 4.5% in the top ten. Sequencing was performed on whole blood. The receptor was derived from an adult who was a healthcare worker with PCR-confirmed SARS-CoV-2 infection or an uninfected control (not recorded which). The chain carries TRBV23-1 and TRBJ1-5, with D possibly matching TRBD1 (5 bases). TRBV23-1 carries the ORF label, with uncertain function. CDR3 region: CASKARGAGQPQHF. CDR3 bases: TGCGCCAGCAAAGCGAGGGGCGCGGGTCAGCCCCAGCATTTT.